This TCR beta chain is drawn from a study of T cells in Graves' hyperthyroidism and ophthalmopathy. Study-level findings and limits: Most expanded thyroid clonotypes above 0.001 recurred in blood. From stable hyperthyroidism, ophthalmopathy was separated by a 13 V-J model.

The source material, RNA transcripts, was used to amplify TCR beta CDR3 regions. HTBI primers were the set used in a first-round RT-PCR of the TCR CDR3. TCRdb independently ran MiXCR on the multiplex PCR reads; one entry per CDR3 protein. The sample contains about 350,000 distinct CDR3 sequences, 18% of which appear only once. Germline V CDR1 and CDR2: DFQATT, SNEGSKA (reference sequence). With V trimmed by 3 bases and J by 3 bases, 3 bases remained unmatched. This CDR3 is built from 13 residues. Clinicians diagnosed patients from clinical symptoms, serum thyroxine and TRAb, thyroid ultrasound and orbital computed tomography. Fresh peripheral blood, around 10 ml of it, supplied the PBMCs. This clonotype showed up many times. Its antigen remains unknown.

Sequencing was carried out using blood. This receptor was obtained from a woman between 35 and 50 years old with Graves' ophthalmopathy. J is TRBJ2-7 and V is TRBV20-1; 9 bases fit TRBD2. CDR3 DNA sequence: TGCAGTGCTAGCCATAGCGGGGGCTACGAGCAGTACTTC. This encodes CSASHSGGYEQYF.